A single sample gave rise to the 27 T cell receptor beta chains below, sequenced in a study of blood T cells in healthy people across ages (dated by TCRdb to 2015 to 2017). Library preparation employed 5' RACE. Sequencing was carried out with an Illumina HiSeq 2500. A second PCR of about 7 to 12 cycles was run with a J-beta primer mix and a sample-barcoded 5' primer. TCRdb passed the public sequencing reads through fastp at Q25 and MiXCR, retaining productive beta sequences. Each CDR3 protein gets just one entry, which takes the most common genes and DNA from the rows behind it. For this sample there are 780,000 or so distinct CDR3 sequences; approximately 60% appear just once. The ten biggest clones cover about 26% of the sample. The specimen sequenced was blood. All receptors derive from a man aged 35-49 years in good health.

The chain links TRBV5-1 to TRBJ2-5; TRBD2 matches 12 bases. J was trimmed by 2 bases and V by 6 bases; bases with no gene match: 8. CDR1 SGHRS and CDR2 YFSETQ come from the germline V gene. CDR3 length equals 16 residues. CDR3 protein: CASMASGGVGQETQYF. The CDR3 DNA sequence: TGCGCCAGCATGGCTAGCGGGGGGGTTGGTCAAGAGACCCAGTACTTC.

The chain employs TRBV6-1 and TRBJ2-5; 10 bases align to TRBD1. Germline CDR1 and CDR2: MNHNS and SASEGT. The CDR3 is 16 residues long. V lost 5 bases to trimming and J lost 2 bases; unmatched junction nucleotides: 8. Here the CDR3 reads CASSLRTGGWQETQYF. The CDR3 nucleotides read TGTGCCAGCAGTCTGCGGACAGGGGGTTGGCAAGAGACCCAGTACTTC.

A few counts support this clonotype. The gene calls are TRBV29-1 and TRBJ2-7, with D unclear. Germline lookup yields CDR1 SQVTM and CDR2 ANQGSEA. V was clipped by 6 bases and J by 5 bases, with 20 bases between them. There are 14 residues in the CDR3. The CDR3 DNA sequence: TGCAGCGTCGTTCGGACCTACCATGAGGACGAGCAGTACTTC. It encodes CSVVRTYHEDEQYF.

This chain joins TRBV29-1 and TRBJ2-1, with D possibly being TRBD1 (6 bases). From germline, CDR1 is SQVTM and CDR2 ANQGSEA. V dropped 3 bases and J dropped 2 bases, with 20 bases sitting between them. The CDR3 is 17 residues long. For the CDR3, the DNA is TGCAGCGTTGACCCACAGGGCAACGATGTGACCTACAATGAGCAGTTCTTC. Amino acid sequence: CSVDPQGNDVTYNEQFF.

The gene calls are TRBV29-1 and TRBJ2-7; D gene uncertain. V was clipped by 3 bases and J by 3 bases, with 9 bases between them. The CDR3 totals 12 residues. Germline CDR1 SQVTM, CDR2 ANQGSEA. As DNA, the CDR3 is TGCAGCGTTGATGGTGGGAACTACGAGCAGTACTTC. Translating it yields CSVDGGNYEQYF.

A single count supports this clonotype. V is TRBV29-1 and J is TRBJ2-4; possibly TRBD1 or TRBD2 for D (6 bases each). Germline CDR1 is SQVTM and CDR2 is ANQGSEA. CDR3 length equals 14 residues. V lost 7 bases to trimming and J lost 13 bases, with 26 bases between them. CDR3 nucleotides: TGCAGCGGTGGGGGGCCAGGGACGTTGAATGAGCAGTACTTC. Its translation: CSGGGPGTLNEQYF.

The gene calls are TRBV4-2 and TRBJ1-1, with D tentatively TRBD1 (5 bases). Per germline, CDR1 LGHNA and CDR2 YNFKEQ. The V gene lost 0 bases and the J gene lost 7 bases, with 18 bases spanning the gap. The CDR3 loop spans 16 amino acids. The DNA for the CDR3 is TGTGCCAGCAGCCAAGATCCACAGGCTTTACAAGGTGAAGCTTTCTTT. Encoded protein: CASSQDPQALQGEAFF.

The chain couples TRBV5-1 to TRBJ2-7; the D gene is possibly TRBD2 (6 bases). Germline V CDR1 and CDR2: SGHRS, YFSETQ. The length of the CDR3 is 14 residues. The V end was cut by 6 bases, the J end by 0 bases, with 13 bases between. Here the CDR3 DNA reads TGCGCCAGCACGGGGCAGACTAGCTCCTACGAGCAGTACTTC. It codes for CASTGQTSSYEQYF.

This clonotype was seen a few times. The chain recombines TRBV27 with TRBJ2-1; 8 bases align to TRBD1. In germline, CDR1 is MNHEY, CDR2 SMNVEV (reference sequence). The CDR3 consists of 15 residues. J lost 2 bases, V lost 7 bases, and 7 bases had no gene match. For the CDR3, the DNA is TGTGCCAGCATCGATGGGACAGGTACCTACAATGAGCAGTTCTTC. Translating it yields CASIDGTGTYNEQFF.

The J gene is TRBJ1-4, the V gene TRBV20-1, with D unclear. Per germline, CDR1 DFQATT and CDR2 SNEGSKA (reference sequence). Deletions cut 4 bases from V and 7 bases from J, with 10 bases between. The CDR3 runs to 12 residues. CDR3 in DNA: TGCAGTGCTAAGTTTCGGGCTGAAAAACTGTTTTTT. Protein: CSAKFRAEKLFF.

V usage is TRBV28 and J usage is TRBJ1-1; D is unclear. Trimming shortened V by 10 bases and J by 2 bases, and 17 bases separated the two germline ends. The CDR3 totals 14 residues. CDR1 and CDR2 (germline): MDHEN, SYDVKM. The CDR3 DNA follows: TGTGCCACCCTGTCTGAGGATCTAAACACTGAAGCTTTCTTT. Residues: CATLSEDLNTEAFF.

V and J are TRBV9 and TRBJ2-3, with D possibly matching TRBD2 (5 bases). Deletions cut 7 bases from V and 4 bases from J, with 19 bases between. The CDR3 consists of 15 residues. Germline V gene data show CDR1 as SGDLS and CDR2 as YYNGEE. The CDR3 is CASAPQTNQADTQYF. The DNA of the CDR3 is TGTGCCAGCGCTCCCCAGACTAATCAGGCAGATACGCAGTATTTT.

This sequence joins TRBV9 and TRBJ2-5; a weak D match, TRBD1 (6 bases). Germline V gene lookup returns CDR1 SGDLS and CDR2 YYNGEE. V lost 3 bases to trimming and J lost 5 bases, with 17 bases between them. The CDR3 spans 15 residues. This CDR3 reads CASSAEDQGWETQYF. The CDR3, as DNA: TGTGCCAGCAGCGCAGAGGATCAGGGGTGGGAGACCCAGTACTTC.

The sample holds a few counts of this clonotype. The chain is built from TRBV7-2 and TRBJ2-7; D not certain. Deletions cut 6 bases from V and 2 bases from J, with 8 bases between. This CDR3 is built from 12 residues. The germline CDR1 and CDR2 sequences are SGHTA and FQGNSA. The DNA for the CDR3 is TGTGCCAGCAGTTCGGATGCCTACGAGCAGTACTTC. Residues: CASSSDAYEQYF. Complete variable domain (other parts from reference TRBV7-2 and TRBJ2-7): GAGVSQSPSNKVTEKGKDVELRCDPISGHTALYWYRQSLGQGLEFLIYFQGNSAPDKSGLPSDRFSAERTGGSVSTLTIQRTQQEDSAVYLCASSSDAYEQYFGPGTRLTVT.

The chain recombines TRBV4-2 with TRBJ2-3; tentatively, D is TRBD1 or TRBD2 (5 bases each). CDR1 and CDR2 from the germline V gene are LGHNA and YNFKEQ. V was trimmed by 0 bases and J by 3 bases, leaving 25 bases between them. The CDR3 is 20 amino acids. The CDR3 here is CASSQDLLFGGWGKTDTQYF. The CDR3 nucleotides are TGTGCCAGCAGCCAAGATCTTCTTTTTGGGGGTTGGGGGAAAACAGATACGCAGTATTTT.

The chain couples TRBV7-9 to TRBJ1-1, with D hard to call. Looked up from germline, CDR1 is SEHNR and CDR2 is FQNEAQ (reference sequence). Trimming left V 8 bases short and J 8 bases short, with 15 bases between. This CDR3 is built from 12 residues. The CDR3 protein is CASGRVRAEAFF. The CDR3 bases are TGTGCCAGCGGGAGGGTTCGGGCCGAAGCTTTCTTT.

The gene calls are TRBV29-1 and TRBJ2-1, with TRBD2 matching 8 bases. The end of the DNA aligns better with TRBJ2-7, so the J call may be wrong. CDR1 SQVTM and CDR2 ANQGSEA come from the germline V gene. The CDR3 sequence is 12 residues long. The CDR3 is CSVGRGDNEQYF. CDR3 nucleotide sequence: TGCAGCGTTGGGCGGGGGGACAATGAGCAGTACTTC.

The V and J genes are TRBV9 and TRBJ2-1; TRBD2 matches 11 bases. The germline gives CDR1 SGDLS, CDR2 YYNGEE. With V trimmed by 4 bases and J by 0 bases, 18 bases remained unmatched. The CDR3 runs 21 residues. The CDR3 bases are TGTGCCAGCAGCAGCCTGGGCTGGCTAGCGGGGGGTCAACCCTCCTACAATGAGCAGTTCTTC. Amino acids: CASSSLGWLAGGQPSYNEQFF. The variable domain in full, completed from reference TRBV9 and TRBJ2-1, reads DSGVTQTPKHLITATGQRVTLRCSPRSGDLSVYWYQQSLDQGLQFLIQYYNGEERAKGNILERFSAQQFPDLHSELNLSSLELGDSALYFCASSSLGWLAGGQPSYNEQFFGPGTRLTVL.

The DNA for the CDR3 is TGCAGCGTTGTGGACCTCCAGGGTTCTGGAAACACCATATATTTT. Translated: CSVVDLQGSGNTIYF. J is TRBJ1-3 and V is TRBV29-1, with a weak D call TRBD1 (5 bases). V lost 4 bases to trimming and J lost 1 base, with 14 bases between them. CDR1 is SQVTM, CDR2 ANQGSEA, per germline. CDR3 length: 15 amino acids.

This clonotype has a handful of counts. This chain links TRBV28 with TRBJ2-7; unclear D gene. Per germline, CDR1 MDHEN and CDR2 SYDVKM. This CDR3 contains 15 residues. Deletions cut 6 bases from V and 3 bases from J, with 18 bases between. The CDR3 DNA is TGTGCCAGCAGCACCCAAATTTTGCCTAACTACGAGCAGTACTTC. Translated: CASSTQILPNYEQYF.

The chain uses TRBV4-2 and TRBJ2-1, with 12 bases aligning to TRBD2. The CDR3 loop spans 15 amino acids. The germline V gene encodes CDR1 LGHNA and CDR2 YNFKEQ. Trimming removed 1 base from V and 5 bases from J; junction bases left unmatched: 0. CDR3 residues: CASSQGTSGNNEQFF. In nucleotides, the CDR3 is TGTGCCAGCAGCCAAGGGACTAGCGGGAACAATGAGCAGTTCTTC.

This clonotype was counted once. The rearrangement joins TRBV20-1 to TRBJ2-2, with 8 bases fitting TRBD1. The CDR3 is 14 residues long. With V trimmed by 5 bases and J by 5 bases, 7 bases remained unmatched. Germline V CDR1 and CDR2: DFQATT, SNEGSKA (reference sequence). The chain's CDR3 is CSAFGQGDTGELFF. Written as DNA, the CDR3 is TGCAGTGCTTTCGGACAGGGAGATACCGGGGAGCTGTTTTTT.

The rearrangement uses TRBV12-3 or TRBV12-4 and TRBJ2-1, with D unclear. The CDR3 contains 11 residues. V was trimmed by 5 bases and J by 9 bases, leaving 8 bases between them. DNA of the CDR3: TGTGCCAGCAGTGCTATAGTTGAGCAGTTCTTC. It is translated as CASSAIVEQFF.

This clonotype turned up a few times. The chain employs TRBV7-9 and TRBJ2-7; 9 bases align to TRBD2. The trim removed 2 bases at V and 0 bases at J, leaving 5 bases unmatched. There are 16 residues in the CDR3. Per germline, CDR1 SEHNR and CDR2 FQNEAQ (reference sequence). The CDR3 reads CASSLFPSGNSYEQYF. CDR3 nucleotides: TGTGCCAGCAGCTTATTTCCTAGCGGGAACTCCTACGAGCAGTACTTC.

The chain has TRBV7-6 and TRBJ2-7; D call uncertain. Trimming cost V 5 bases and J 5 bases, with 19 bases left between them. Germline-derived CDR1 and CDR2 are SGHVS and FNYEAQ. The CDR3 consists of 15 residues. As DNA, the CDR3 is TGTGCCAGCAGCCTCAATCAAGAGCCATGGGACGAGCAGTACTTC. It translates to CASSLNQEPWDEQYF.

This clonotype was counted only a few times. In DNA, the CDR3 is TGTGCCAGCAGTTACGGTGGCAGGGCCCAAGAGACCCAGTACTTC. Its translation: CASSYGGRAQETQYF. This chain uses TRBV6-5 with TRBJ2-5; perhaps TRBD1 as D (5 bases). The V and J ends lost 2 bases and 1 base respectively, with 11 bases between them. Germline V gene data show CDR1 as MNHEY and CDR2 as SVGAGI. CDR3 length: 15 residues.

The J gene is TRBJ2-3, the V gene TRBV29-1; D possibly corresponds to TRBD1 (6 bases). Germline assignment: CDR1 SQVTM and CDR2 ANQGSEA. CDR3 length equals 14 residues. Trimming cost V 4 bases and J 2 bases, with 13 bases left between them. CDR3 coding DNA: TGCAGCGTTGGAAAGGGACATCTCACAGATACGCAGTATTTT. Translation gives CSVGKGHLTDTQYF.